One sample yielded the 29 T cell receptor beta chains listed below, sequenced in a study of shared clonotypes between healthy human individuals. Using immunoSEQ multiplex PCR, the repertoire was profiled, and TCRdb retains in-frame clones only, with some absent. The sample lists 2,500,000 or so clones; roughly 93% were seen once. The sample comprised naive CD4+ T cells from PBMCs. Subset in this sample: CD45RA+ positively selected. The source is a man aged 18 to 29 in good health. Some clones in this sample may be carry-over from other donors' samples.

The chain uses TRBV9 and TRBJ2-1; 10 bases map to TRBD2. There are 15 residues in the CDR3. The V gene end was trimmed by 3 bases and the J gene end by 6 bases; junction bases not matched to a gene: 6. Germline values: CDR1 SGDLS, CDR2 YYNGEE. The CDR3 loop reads CASSERTSGVNEQFF. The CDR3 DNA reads TGTGCCAGCAGCGAACGAACTAGCGGGGTCAATGAGCAGTTCTTC.

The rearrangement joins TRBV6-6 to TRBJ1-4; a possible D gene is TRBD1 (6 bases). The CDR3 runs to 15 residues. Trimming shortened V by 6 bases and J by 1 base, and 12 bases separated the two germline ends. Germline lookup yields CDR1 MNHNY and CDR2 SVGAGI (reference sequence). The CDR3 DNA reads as TGTGCCAGCAGGCCACAGGGTCAAACTAATGAAAAACTGTTTTTT. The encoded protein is CASRPQGQTNEKLFF.

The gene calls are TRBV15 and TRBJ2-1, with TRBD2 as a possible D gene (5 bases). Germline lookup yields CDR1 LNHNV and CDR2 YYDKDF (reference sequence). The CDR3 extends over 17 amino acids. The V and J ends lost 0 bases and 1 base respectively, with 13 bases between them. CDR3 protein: CATSRESPSGSYNEQFF. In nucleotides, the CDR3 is TGTGCCACCAGCAGAGAGTCGCCCTCGGGGTCCTACAATGAGCAGTTCTTC.

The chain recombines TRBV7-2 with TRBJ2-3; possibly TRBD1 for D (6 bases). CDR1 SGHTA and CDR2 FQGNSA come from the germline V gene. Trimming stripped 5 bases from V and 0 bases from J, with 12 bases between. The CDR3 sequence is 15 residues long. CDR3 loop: CASSPGQRSTDTQYF. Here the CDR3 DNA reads TGTGCCAGCAGCCCCGGACAGAGAAGCACAGATACGCAGTATTTT.

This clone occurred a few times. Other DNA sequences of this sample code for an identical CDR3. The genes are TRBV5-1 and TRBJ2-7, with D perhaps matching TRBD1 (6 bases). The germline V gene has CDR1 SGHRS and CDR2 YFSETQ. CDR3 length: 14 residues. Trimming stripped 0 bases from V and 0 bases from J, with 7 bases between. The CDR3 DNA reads TGCGCCAGCAGCTTGGAGGGACACTCCTACGAGCAGTACTTC. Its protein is CASSLEGHSYEQYF.

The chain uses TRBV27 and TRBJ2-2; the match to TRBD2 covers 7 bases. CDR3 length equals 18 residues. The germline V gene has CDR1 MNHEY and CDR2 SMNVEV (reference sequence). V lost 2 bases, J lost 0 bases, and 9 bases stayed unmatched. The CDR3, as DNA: TGTGCCAGCAGTTTAATTAGCGGGTTTTTCGCGAACACCGGGGAGCTGTTTTTT. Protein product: CASSLISGFFANTGELFF.

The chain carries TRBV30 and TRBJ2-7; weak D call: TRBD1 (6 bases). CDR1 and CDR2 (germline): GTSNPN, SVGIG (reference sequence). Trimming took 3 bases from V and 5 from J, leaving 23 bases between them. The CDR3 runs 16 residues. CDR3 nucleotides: TGTGCCTGGAGGTCGGGGCGGCAGGGGTGGGACGACGAGCAGTACTTC. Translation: CAWRSGRQGWDDEQYF.

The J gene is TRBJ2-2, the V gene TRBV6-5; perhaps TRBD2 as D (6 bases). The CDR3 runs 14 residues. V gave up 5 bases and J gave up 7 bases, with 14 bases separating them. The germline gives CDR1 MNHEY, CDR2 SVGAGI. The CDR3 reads CASSRTGRGGELFF. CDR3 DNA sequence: TGTGCCAGCAGTCGCACGGGGCGGGGCGGGGAGCTGTTTTTT.

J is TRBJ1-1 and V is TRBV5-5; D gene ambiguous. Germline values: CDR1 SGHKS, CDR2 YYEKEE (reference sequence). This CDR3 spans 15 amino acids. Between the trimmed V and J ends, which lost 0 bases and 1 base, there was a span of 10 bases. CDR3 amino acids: CASSLVGLGNTEAFF. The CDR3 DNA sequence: TGTGCCAGCAGCTTGGTGGGCTTAGGGAACACTGAAGCTTTCTTT.

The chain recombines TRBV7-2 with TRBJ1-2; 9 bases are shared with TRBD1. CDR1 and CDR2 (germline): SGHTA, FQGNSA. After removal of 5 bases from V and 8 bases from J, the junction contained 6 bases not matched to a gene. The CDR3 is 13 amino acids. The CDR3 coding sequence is TGTGCCAGCAGCACGACAGGGGGTACAGGCTACACCTTC. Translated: CASSTTGGTGYTF.

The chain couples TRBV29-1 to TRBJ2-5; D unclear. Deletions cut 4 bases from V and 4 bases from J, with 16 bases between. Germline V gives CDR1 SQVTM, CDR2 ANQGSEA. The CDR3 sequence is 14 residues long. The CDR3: CSVAGSTRGETQYF. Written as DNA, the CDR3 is TGCAGCGTTGCTGGCAGCACGAGAGGAGAGACCCAGTACTTC.

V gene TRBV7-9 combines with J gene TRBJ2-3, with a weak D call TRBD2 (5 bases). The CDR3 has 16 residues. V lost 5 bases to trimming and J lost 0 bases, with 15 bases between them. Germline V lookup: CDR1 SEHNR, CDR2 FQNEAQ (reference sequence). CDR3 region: CASSPAARASTDTQYF. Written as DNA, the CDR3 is TGTGCCAGCAGCCCAGCGGCACGGGCTAGCACAGATACGCAGTATTTT. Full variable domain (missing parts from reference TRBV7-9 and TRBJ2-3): DTGVSQNPRHKITKRGQNVTFRCDPISEHNRLYWYRQTLGQGPEFLTYFQNEAQLEKSRLLSDRFSAERPKGSFSTLEIQRTEQGDSAMYLCASSPAARASTDTQYFGPGTRLTVL.

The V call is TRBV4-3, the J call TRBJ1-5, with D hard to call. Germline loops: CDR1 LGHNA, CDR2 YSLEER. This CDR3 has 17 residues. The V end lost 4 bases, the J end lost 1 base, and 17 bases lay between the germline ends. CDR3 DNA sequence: TGCGCCAGCAGCCCGCCGGGGTGGGGAGGAAGCAATCAGCCCCAGCATTTT. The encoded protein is CASSPPGWGGSNQPQHF.

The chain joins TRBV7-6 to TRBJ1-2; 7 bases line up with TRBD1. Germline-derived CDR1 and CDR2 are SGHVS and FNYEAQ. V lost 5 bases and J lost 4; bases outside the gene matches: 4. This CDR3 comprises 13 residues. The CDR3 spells CASSAGQSYGYTF. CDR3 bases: TGTGCCAGCAGCGCGGGACAGAGCTATGGCTACACCTTC.

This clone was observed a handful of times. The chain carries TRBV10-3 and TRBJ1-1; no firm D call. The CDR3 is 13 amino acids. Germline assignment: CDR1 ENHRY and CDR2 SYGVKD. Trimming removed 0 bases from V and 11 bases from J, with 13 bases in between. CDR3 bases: TGTGCCATCAGTGAGTCGGGCGGGTACTTGGCTTTCTTT. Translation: CAISESGGYLAFF.

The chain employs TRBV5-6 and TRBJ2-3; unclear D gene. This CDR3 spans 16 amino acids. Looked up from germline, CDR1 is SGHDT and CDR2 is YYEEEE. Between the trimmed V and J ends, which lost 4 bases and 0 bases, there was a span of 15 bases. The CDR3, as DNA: TGTGCCAGCAGCCTCGGAGTTTCTCCTAGCACAGATACGCAGTATTTT. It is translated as CASSLGVSPSTDTQYF.

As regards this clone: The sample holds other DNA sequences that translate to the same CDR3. The CDR3 reads CASSRSGTVTDTQYF. Here the CDR3 DNA reads TGTGCCAGCAGCCGTAGCGGGACCGTCACAGATACGCAGTATTTT. V is TRBV7-3 and J is TRBJ2-3, with 8 bases lining up with TRBD2. This CDR3 region has 15 residues. V shed 5 bases and J 2 bases; nucleotides not matched to a gene: 6. CDR1 is SGHTA, CDR2 FQGTGA, per germline.

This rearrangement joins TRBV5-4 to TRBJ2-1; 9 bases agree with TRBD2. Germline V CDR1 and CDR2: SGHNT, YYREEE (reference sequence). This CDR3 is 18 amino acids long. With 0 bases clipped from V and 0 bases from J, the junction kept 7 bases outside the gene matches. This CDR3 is CASSLGLAEISSYNEQFF. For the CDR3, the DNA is TGTGCCAGCAGCTTGGGACTAGCGGAAATTAGCTCCTACAATGAGCAGTTCTTC.

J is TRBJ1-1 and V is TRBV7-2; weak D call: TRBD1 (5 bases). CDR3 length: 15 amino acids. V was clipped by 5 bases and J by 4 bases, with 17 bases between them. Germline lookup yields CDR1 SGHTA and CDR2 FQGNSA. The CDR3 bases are TGTGCCAGCAGCCTAGGTCAGGGCGACGGCACTGAAGCTTTCTTT. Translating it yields CASSLGQGDGTEAFF.

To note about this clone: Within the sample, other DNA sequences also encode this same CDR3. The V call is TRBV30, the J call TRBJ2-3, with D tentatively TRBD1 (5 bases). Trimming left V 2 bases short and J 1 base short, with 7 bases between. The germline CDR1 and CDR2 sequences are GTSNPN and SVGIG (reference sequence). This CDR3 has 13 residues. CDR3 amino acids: CAWSQGGTDTQYF. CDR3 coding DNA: TGTGCCTGGAGTCAGGGTGGCACAGATACGCAGTATTTT.

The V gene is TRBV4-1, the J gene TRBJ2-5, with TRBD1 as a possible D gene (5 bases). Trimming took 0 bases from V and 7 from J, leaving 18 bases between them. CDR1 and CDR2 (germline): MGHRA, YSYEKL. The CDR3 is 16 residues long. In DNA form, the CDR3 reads TGCGCCAGCAGCCAAGAGGGTCTCCGAGGTAGGGGGACCCAGTACTTC. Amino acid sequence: CASSQEGLRGRGTQYF.

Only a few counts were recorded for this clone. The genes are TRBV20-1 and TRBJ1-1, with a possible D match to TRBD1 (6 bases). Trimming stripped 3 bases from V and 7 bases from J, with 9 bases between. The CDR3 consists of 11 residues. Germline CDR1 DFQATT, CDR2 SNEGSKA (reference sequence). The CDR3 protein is CSARTDSEAFF. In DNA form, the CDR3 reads TGCAGTGCTAGGACGGACAGTGAAGCTTTCTTT.

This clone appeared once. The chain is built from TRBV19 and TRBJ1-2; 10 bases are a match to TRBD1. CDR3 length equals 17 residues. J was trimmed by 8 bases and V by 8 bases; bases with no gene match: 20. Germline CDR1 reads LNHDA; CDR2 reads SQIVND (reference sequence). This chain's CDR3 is CASALGGDRGKESGYTF. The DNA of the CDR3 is TGTGCCAGTGCCTTAGGCGGGGACAGGGGTAAAGAATCGGGCTACACCTTC.

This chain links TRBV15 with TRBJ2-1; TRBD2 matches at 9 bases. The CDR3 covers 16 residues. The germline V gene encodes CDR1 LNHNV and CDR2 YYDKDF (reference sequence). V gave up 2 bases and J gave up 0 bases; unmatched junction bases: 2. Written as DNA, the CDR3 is TGTGCCACCAGCAGAACGGGACTAGCCTCCTACAATGAGCAGTTCTTC. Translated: CATSRTGLASYNEQFF.

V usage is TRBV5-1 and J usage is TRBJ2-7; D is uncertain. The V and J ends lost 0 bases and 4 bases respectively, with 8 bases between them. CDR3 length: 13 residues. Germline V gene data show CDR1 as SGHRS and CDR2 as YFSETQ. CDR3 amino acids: CASSLVLLYEQYF. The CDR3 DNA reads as TGCGCCAGCAGCTTGGTTCTCCTTTACGAGCAGTACTTC. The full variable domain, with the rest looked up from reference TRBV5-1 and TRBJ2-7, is KAGVTQTPRYLIKTRGQQVTLSCSPISGHRSVSWYQQTPGQGLQFLFEYFSETQRNKGNFPGRFSGRQFSNSRSEMNVSTLELGDSALYLCASSLVLLYEQYFGPGTRLTVT.

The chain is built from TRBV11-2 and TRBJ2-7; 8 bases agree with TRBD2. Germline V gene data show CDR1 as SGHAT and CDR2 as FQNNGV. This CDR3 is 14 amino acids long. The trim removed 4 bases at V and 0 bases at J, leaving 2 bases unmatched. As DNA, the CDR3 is TGTGCCAGCAGCTCCGGGAGGGCCTCCTACGAGCAGTACTTC. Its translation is CASSSGRASYEQYF.

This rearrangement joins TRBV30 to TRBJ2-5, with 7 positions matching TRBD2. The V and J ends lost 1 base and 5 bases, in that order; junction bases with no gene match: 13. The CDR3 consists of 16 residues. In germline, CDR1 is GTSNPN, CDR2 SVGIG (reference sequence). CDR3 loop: CAWSDGSGGSVETQYF. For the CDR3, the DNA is TGTGCCTGGAGTGACGGCAGCGGCGGGAGTGTGGAGACCCAGTACTTC.

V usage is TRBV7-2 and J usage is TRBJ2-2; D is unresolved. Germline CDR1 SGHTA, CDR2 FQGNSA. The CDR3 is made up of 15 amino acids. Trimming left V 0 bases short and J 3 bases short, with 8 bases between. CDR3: CASSLAYVDTGELFF. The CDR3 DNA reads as TGTGCCAGCAGCTTAGCGTATGTAGACACCGGGGAGCTGTTTTTT. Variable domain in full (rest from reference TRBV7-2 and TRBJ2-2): GAGVSQSPSNKVTEKGKDVELRCDPISGHTALYWYRQSLGQGLEFLIYFQGNSAPDKSGLPSDRFSAERTGGSVSTLTIQRTQQEDSAVYLCASSLAYVDTGELFFGEGSRLTVL.

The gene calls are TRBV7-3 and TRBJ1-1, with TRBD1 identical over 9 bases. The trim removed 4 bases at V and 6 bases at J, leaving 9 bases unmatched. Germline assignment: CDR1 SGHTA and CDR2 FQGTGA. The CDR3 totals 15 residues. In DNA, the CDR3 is TGTGCCAGCAGCTCTAAGGGACAGGGTAGTCCTGAAGCTTTCTTT. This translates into CASSSKGQGSPEAFF. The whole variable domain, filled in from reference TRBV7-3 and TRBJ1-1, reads GAGVSQTPSNKVTEKGKYVELRCDPISGHTALYWYRQSLGQGPEFLIYFQGTGAADDSGLPNDRFFAVRPEGSVSTLKIQRTERGDSAVYLCASSSKGQGSPEAFFGQGTRLTVV.